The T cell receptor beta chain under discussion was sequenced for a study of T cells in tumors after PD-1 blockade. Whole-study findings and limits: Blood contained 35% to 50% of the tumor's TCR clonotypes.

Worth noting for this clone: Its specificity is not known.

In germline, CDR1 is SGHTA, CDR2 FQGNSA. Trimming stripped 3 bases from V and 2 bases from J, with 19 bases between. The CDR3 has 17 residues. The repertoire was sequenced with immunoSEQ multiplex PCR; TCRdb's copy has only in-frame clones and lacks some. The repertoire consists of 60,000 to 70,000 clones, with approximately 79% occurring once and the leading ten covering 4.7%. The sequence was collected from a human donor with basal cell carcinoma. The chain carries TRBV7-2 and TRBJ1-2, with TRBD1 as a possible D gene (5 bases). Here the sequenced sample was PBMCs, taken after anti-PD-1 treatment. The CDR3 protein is CASSLGGRGALNYGYTF. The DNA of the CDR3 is TGTGCCAGCAGCTTGGGAGGAAGAGGGGCCCTAAACTATGGCTACACCTTC.